This T cell receptor beta chain stems from a study of beta chain bispecific antibodies for T cell cancers. Study at large: TRBV sequencing of surviving healthy T cells measured each family's depletion.

J gave up 3 bases and V 6 bases, and 7 bases lay outside the gene matches. In germline, CDR1 is LNHDA, CDR2 SQIVND (reference sequence). The CDR3 extends over 15 amino acids. Either OKT3 anti-CD3 antibody or CD3/CD28 beads expanded T cells from blood mononuclear cells over 3 days. Each CDR3 protein gets one entry after TCRdb re-called the 5' RACE reads with MiXCR. The table shows about 20,000 distinct CDR3 sequences, with about 2% occurring only once. Comment on this clonotype: Its antigen is undetermined.

Study findings and constraints: The leukemia cells, rather than normal T cells, gave most of the targeted TRBV signal. Anti-TRBV12 exposure, compared with anti-CD19, reduced the TRBV12-3 proportion of TRBV signal by more than 98%.

V gene TRBV19 combines with J gene TRBJ2-7; TRBD1 matches 11 bases. The TCR originated in a human donor in good health. Some clones in this sample may be carry-over from other donors' samples. The starting material was healthy donor T cells cultured with leukemia cells, obtained from a culture containing a bispecific antibody targeting TCR Vbeta12. The CDR3 region has the DNA TGTGCCAGTAGCGCAAGCGGGACAGGGGGCTACGAGCAGTACTTC. Encoded protein: CASSASGTGGYEQYF.